This TCR beta chain was identified in a study of shared clonotypes between healthy human individuals. Background on the study: The study used three CD4 naive, three CD4 memory, two CD8 naive and one CD8 memory plate per donor. General observations from the study: There were few donors, and this limited the genetic and exposure-history diversity represented. A generally larger estimated richness was seen in naive subsets than in memory subsets.

About this clone itself: Its antigen is currently unknown.

The V gene's germline CDR1 is MGHDK and CDR2 SYGVNS. The CDR3 spans 17 residues. The J segment lost 2 bases and the V segment lost 2 bases, leaving 12 bases of the junction unmatched. Running of the assay took place at deep level. Assay: immunoSEQ multiplex PCR; the TCRdb copy retains only in-frame clones and omits some. The sample has some 1 million clones; around 74% are singletons. V is TRBV25-1 and J is TRBJ2-7, with 7 positions matching TRBD1. The receptor was derived from a man between 18 and 29 years old in good health. Material for sequencing was memory CD4+ T cells sorted from blood. Subset meaning: CD45RA-negative fraction. CDR3 nucleotide sequence: TGTGCCAGCAGTGAACCCTCCCGGGACAGCGATCCCTACGAGCAGTACTTC. Amino acids: CASSEPSRDSDPYEQYF.